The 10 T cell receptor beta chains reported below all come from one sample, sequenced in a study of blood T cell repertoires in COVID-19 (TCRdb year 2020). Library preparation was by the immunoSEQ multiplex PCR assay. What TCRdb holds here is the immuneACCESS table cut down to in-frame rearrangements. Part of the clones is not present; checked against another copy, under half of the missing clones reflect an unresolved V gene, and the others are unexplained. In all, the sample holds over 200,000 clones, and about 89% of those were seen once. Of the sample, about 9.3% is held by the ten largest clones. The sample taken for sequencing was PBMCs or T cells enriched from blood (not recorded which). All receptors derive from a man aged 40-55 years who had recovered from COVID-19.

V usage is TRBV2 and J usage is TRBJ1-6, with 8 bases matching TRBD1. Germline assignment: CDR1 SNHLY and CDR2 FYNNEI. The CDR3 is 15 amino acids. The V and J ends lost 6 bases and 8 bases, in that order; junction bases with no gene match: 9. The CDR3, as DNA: TGTGCCAGCAGACGATTTGGACAGGGTCATTCACCCCTCCACTTT. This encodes CASRRFGQGHSPLHF.

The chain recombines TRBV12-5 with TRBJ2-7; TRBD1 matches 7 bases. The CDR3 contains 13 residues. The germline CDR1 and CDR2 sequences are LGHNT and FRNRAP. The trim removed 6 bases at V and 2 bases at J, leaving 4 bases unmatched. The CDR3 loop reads CASGPGQAYEQYF. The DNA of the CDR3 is TGTGCTAGTGGCCCCGGACAGGCCTACGAGCAGTACTTC.

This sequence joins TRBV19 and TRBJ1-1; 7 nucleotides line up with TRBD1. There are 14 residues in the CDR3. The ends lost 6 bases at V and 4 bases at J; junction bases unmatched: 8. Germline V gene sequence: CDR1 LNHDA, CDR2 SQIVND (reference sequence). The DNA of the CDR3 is TGTGCCAGTAGCTCAACAGGGGCGGTCACTGAAGCTTTCTTT. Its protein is CASSSTGAVTEAFF.

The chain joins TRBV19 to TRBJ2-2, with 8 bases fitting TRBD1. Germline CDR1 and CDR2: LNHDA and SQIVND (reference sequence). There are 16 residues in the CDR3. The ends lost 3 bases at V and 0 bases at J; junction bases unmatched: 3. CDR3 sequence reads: CASSMAQGANTGELFF. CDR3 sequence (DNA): TGTGCCAGTAGTATGGCACAGGGGGCGAACACCGGGGAGCTGTTTTTT. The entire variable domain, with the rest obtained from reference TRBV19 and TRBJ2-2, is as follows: DGGITQSPKYLFRKEGQNVTLSCEQNLNHDAMYWYRQDPGQGLRLIYYSQIVNDFQKGDIAEGYSVSREKKESFPLTVTSAQKNPTAFYLCASSMAQGANTGELFFGEGSRLTVL.

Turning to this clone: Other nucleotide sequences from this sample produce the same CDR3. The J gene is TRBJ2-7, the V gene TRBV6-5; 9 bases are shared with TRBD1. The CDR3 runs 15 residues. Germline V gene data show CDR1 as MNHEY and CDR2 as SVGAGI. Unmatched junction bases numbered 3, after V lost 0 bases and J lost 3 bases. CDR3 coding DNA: TGTGCCAGCAGTTACTCGGGACAGGGTAGCTACGAGCAGTACTTC. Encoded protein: CASSYSGQGSYEQYF.

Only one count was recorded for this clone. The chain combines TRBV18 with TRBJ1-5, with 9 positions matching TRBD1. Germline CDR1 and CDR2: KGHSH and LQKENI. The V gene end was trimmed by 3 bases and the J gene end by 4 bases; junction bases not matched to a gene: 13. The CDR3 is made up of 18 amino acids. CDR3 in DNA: TGTGCCAGCTCACCTTTACCCCCGGGGACAGGGACAAATCAGCCCCAGCATTTT. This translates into CASSPLPPGTGTNQPQHF. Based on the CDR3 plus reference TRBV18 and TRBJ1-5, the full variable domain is NAGVMQNPRHLVRRRGQEARLRCSPMKGHSHVYWYRQLPEEGLKFMVYLQKENIIDESGMPKERFSAEFPKEGPSILRIQQVVRGDSAAYFCASSPLPPGTGTNQPQHFGDGTRLSIL.

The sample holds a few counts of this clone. CDR3 coding DNA: TGTGCCAGCATCATGATCCGTGACAGAGCCTACGAGCAGTACTTC. This translates into CASIMIRDRAYEQYF. The J gene is TRBJ2-7, the V gene TRBV7-9, with a weak D call TRBD1 (5 bases). V dropped 7 bases and J dropped 2 bases, with 18 bases sitting between them. The germline CDR1 and CDR2 sequences are SEHNR and FQNEAQ (reference sequence). The CDR3 has 15 amino acids.

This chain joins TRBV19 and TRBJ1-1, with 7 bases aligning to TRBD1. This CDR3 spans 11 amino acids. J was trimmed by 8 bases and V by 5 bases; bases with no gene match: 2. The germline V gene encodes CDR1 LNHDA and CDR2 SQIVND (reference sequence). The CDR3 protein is CASSWDREAFF. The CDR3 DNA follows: TGTGCCAGTAGTTGGGACAGAGAAGCTTTCTTT.

For the CDR3, the DNA is TGTGCCAGCAGTCCCGTGACAGGGACAAACACTGAAGCTTTCTTT. Its translation is CASSPVTGTNTEAFF. V usage is TRBV28 and J usage is TRBJ1-1; 7 positions agree with TRBD1. Germline values: CDR1 MDHEN, CDR2 SYDVKM. The V segment lost 5 bases and the J segment 2 bases; nucleotides outside the gene matches: 8. The CDR3 consists of 15 residues.

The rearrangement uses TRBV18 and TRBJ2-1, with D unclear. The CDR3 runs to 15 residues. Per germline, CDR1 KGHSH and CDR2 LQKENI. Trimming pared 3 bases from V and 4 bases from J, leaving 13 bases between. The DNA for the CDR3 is TGTGCCAGCTCACCTGGAGAACCCCCATACAATGAGCAGTTCTTC. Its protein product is CASSPGEPPYNEQFF.